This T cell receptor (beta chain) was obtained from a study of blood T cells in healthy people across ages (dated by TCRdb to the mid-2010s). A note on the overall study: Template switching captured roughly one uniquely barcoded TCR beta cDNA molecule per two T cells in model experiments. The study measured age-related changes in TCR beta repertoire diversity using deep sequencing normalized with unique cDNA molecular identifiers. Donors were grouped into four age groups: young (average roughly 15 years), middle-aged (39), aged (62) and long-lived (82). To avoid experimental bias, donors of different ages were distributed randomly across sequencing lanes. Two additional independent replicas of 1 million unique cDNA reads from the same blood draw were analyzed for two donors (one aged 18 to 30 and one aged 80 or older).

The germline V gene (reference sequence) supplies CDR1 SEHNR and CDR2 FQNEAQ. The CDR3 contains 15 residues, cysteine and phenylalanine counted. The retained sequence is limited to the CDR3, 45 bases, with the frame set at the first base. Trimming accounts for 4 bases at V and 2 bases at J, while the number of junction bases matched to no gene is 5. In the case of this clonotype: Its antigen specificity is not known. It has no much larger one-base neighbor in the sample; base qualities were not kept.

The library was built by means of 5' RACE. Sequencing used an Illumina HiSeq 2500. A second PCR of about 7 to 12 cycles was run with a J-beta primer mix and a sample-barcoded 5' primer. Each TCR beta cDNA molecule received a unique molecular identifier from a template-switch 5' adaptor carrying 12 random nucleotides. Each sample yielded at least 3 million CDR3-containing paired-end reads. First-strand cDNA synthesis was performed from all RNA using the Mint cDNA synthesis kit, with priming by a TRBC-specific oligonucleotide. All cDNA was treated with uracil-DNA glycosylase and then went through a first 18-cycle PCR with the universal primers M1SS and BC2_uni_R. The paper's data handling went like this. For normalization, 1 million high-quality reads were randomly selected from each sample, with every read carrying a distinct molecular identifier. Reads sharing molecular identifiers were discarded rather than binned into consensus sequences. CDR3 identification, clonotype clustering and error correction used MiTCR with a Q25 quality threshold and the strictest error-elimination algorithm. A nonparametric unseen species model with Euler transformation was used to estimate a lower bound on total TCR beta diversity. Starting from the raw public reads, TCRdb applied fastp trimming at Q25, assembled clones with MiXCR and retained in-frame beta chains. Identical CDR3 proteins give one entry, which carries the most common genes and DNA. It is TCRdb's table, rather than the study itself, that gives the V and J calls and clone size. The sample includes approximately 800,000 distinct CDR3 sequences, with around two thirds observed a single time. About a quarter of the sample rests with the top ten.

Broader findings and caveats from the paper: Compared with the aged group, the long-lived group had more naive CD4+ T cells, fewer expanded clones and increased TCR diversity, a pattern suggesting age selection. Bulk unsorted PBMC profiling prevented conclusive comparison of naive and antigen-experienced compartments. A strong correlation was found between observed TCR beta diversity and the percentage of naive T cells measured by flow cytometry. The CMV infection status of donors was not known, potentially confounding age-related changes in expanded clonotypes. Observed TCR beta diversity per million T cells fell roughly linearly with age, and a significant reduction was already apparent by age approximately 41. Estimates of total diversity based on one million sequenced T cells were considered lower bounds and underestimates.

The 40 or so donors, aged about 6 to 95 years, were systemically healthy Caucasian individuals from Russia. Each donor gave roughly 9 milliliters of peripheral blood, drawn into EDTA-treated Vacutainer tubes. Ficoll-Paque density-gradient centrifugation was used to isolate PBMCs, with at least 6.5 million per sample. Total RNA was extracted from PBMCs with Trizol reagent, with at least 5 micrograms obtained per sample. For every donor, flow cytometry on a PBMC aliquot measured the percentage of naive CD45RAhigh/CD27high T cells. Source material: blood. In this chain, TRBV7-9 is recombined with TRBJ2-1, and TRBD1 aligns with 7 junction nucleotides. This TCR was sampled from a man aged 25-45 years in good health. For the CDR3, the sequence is CASSSRDSTYNEQFF. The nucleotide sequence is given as TGTGCCAGCAGCTCCCGGGACAGCACCTACAATGAGCAGTTCTTC.